The 30 T cell receptor beta chains below were found in one sample sequenced in a study of blood T cell repertoires in COVID-19. Profiling relied on immunoSEQ multiplex PCR, and the TCRdb table lists in-frame clones only, not all of them. The table includes 30,000 to 45,000 clones, about nine tenths detected once. Specimen: peripheral blood. These TCRs come from a human donor in a cohort sampled during active COVID-19.

The DNA of the CDR3 is TGTGCCAGCAGCTTGGACAGGGGGCGAACTTCTGGCTACACCTTC. Protein sequence: CASSLDRGRTSGYTF. The chain couples TRBV5-5 to TRBJ1-2; the match to TRBD1 covers 9 bases. Germline assignment: CDR1 SGHKS and CDR2 YYEKEE (reference sequence). V lost 0 bases and J lost 7; bases outside the gene matches: 7. This CDR3 contains 15 residues.

V and J are TRBV18 and TRBJ2-5, with D perhaps matching TRBD2 (5 bases). Germline CDR1 and CDR2: KGHSH and LQKENI. The CDR3 loop spans 15 amino acids. Trimming took off 3 bases at V and 2 bases at J, with 13 bases between the two ends. In nucleotides, the CDR3 is TGTGCCAGCTCACCGGGAGTCACCCGGCAAGAGACCCAGTACTTC. Translated, it gives CASSPGVTRQETQYF.

The chain recombines TRBV9 with TRBJ2-1; 11 bases are a match to TRBD2. Trimming took 6 bases from V and 2 from J; bases not matched to a gene: 4. This CDR3 contains 15 residues. CDR1 and CDR2 (germline): SGDLS, YYNGEE. The CDR3 loop reads CASTLGLAAYNEQFF. CDR3 DNA sequence: TGTGCCAGCACCCTGGGACTAGCGGCCTACAATGAGCAGTTCTTC.

J is TRBJ2-3 and V is TRBV3-1 (or the pseudogene TRBV3-2), with TRBD2 as a possible D gene (6 bases). The CDR3 length is 14 residues. CDR1 is LGHDT, CDR2 YNNKEL, per germline (reference sequence). V was trimmed by 4 bases and J by 8 bases, leaving 16 bases between them. Written as DNA, the CDR3 is TGTGCCAGCAGCCCCGGAGGTAGCGGCGGTACGCAGTATTTT. It yields the protein CASSPGGSGGTQYF.

This clone appeared a few times. The rearrangement joins TRBV4-1 to TRBJ1-5; D is uncertain. Trimming left V 4 bases short and J 7 bases short, with 17 bases between. The germline gives CDR1 MGHRA, CDR2 YSYEKL. There are 15 residues in the CDR3. Here the CDR3 DNA reads TGCGCCAGCAGCCGTAGGACTGACGGTACGCAGCCCCAGCATTTT. Protein product: CASSRRTDGTQPQHF.

Only a few counts were recorded for this clone. The V gene is TRBV9, the J gene TRBJ2-2; 11 bases are a match to TRBD2. The junction had 2 bases not matched to a gene; V was cut back by 0 bases and J by 4 bases. The CDR3 spans 16 residues. Looked up from germline, CDR1 is SGDLS and CDR2 is YYNGEE. The CDR3 DNA is TGTGCCAGCAGCGTAGTAGCGGGAGGGGGCACCGGGGAGCTGTTTTTT. The encoded protein is CASSVVAGGGTGELFF.

The chain recombines TRBV6-4 with TRBJ2-2; 15 nucleotides line up with TRBD2. This CDR3 is built from 15 residues. The germline V gene has CDR1 MRHNA and CDR2 SNTAGT. The V and J ends lost 4 bases and 7 bases, in that order; junction bases with no gene match: 1. CDR3 DNA sequence: TGTGCCAGCAGTGGGGGACTAGCGGGAGGCGGGGAGCTGTTTTTT. It is translated as CASSGGLAGGGELFF.

The rearrangement links TRBV7-9 to TRBJ2-7, with D tentatively TRBD1 (6 bases). CDR1 is SEHNR, CDR2 FQNEAQ, per germline (reference sequence). The CDR3 spans 15 residues. Trimming left V 1 base short and J 5 bases short, with 15 bases between. The CDR3 is CASSLGAGDIHEQYF. DNA for the CDR3: TGTGCCAGCAGCTTAGGGGCAGGGGATATCCACGAGCAGTACTTC.

V is TRBV9 and J is TRBJ2-5; 13 bases fit TRBD2. V lost 4 bases, J lost 5 bases, and 14 bases stayed unmatched. CDR1 and CDR2 (germline): SGDLS, YYNGEE. CDR3 size: 18 residues. CDR3 sequence reads: CASSPPDRTSGSTETQYF. The CDR3 region has the DNA TGTGCCAGCAGCCCGCCGGACAGGACTAGCGGGAGTACGGAGACCCAGTACTTC.

This clone was observed a handful of times. V usage is TRBV19 and J usage is TRBJ1-5, with D unresolved. Germline V gene lookup returns CDR1 LNHDA and CDR2 SQIVND (reference sequence). The V end was cut by 3 bases, the J end by 2 bases, with 11 bases between. The CDR3 extends over 15 amino acids. CDR3 sequence: CASSIDSRRNQPQHF. The CDR3 coding sequence is TGTGCCAGTAGTATCGATTCGCGGCGCAATCAGCCCCAGCATTTT. The full variable domain, its missing parts supplied by reference TRBV19 and TRBJ1-5, is DGGITQSPKYLFRKEGQNVTLSCEQNLNHDAMYWYRQDPGQGLRLIYYSQIVNDFQKGDIAEGYSVSREKKESFPLTVTSAQKNPTAFYLCASSIDSRRNQPQHFGDGTRLSIL.

The V gene is TRBV7-8, the J gene TRBJ1-1; TRBD1 matches at 8 bases. V shed 5 bases and J 1 base; nucleotides not matched to a gene: 6. This CDR3 region has 15 residues. CDR1 is SGHVS, CDR2 FQNEAQ, per germline. CDR3 sequence (DNA): TGTGCCAGCAGCCCCATAGGGACAGGGAACACTGAAGCTTTCTTT. The encoded protein is CASSPIGTGNTEAFF.

The chain employs TRBV4-1 and TRBJ2-5; 7 bases are shared with TRBD1. V lost 2 bases, J lost 2 bases, and 11 bases stayed unmatched. This CDR3 spans 17 amino acids. Germline lookup yields CDR1 MGHRA and CDR2 YSYEKL. CDR3 sequence reads: CASSQSTTRGRQETQYF. Written as DNA, the CDR3 is TGCGCCAGCAGCCAATCCACTACCAGGGGGAGACAAGAGACCCAGTACTTC.

The chain couples TRBV15 to TRBJ1-2; D is unclear. Trimming removed 0 bases from V and 1 base from J, with 9 bases in between. CDR1 is LNHNV and CDR2 is YYDKDF in the germline V gene (reference sequence). This CDR3 has 15 amino acids. CDR3 DNA sequence: TGTGCCACCAGCAGAGATAGGAACAGTAACTATGGCTACACCTTC. Its translation: CATSRDRNSNYGYTF.

This chain joins TRBV5-4 and TRBJ2-5; TRBD1 might be the D (6 bases). The CDR3 extends over 15 amino acids. Germline CDR1 and CDR2: SGHNT and YYREEE (reference sequence). Trimming took 4 bases from V and 2 from J, leaving 15 bases between them. The CDR3 loop reads CASSRSSGVQETQYF. Here the CDR3 DNA reads TGTGCCAGCAGCAGGTCCTCAGGGGTTCAAGAGACCCAGTACTTC.

This clone was seen a single time. CDR3 amino acids: CASSSGTDYYGYTF. The CDR3 DNA is TGTGCCAGCTCATCAGGGACAGACTACTATGGCTACACCTTC. The J gene is TRBJ1-2, the V gene TRBV18, with 7 bases aligning to TRBD1. The CDR3 extends over 14 amino acids. The germline gives CDR1 KGHSH, CDR2 LQKENI. Trimming at V came to 5 bases and at J to 3 bases, leaving 6 bases not matched to a gene.

This chain links TRBV2 with TRBJ2-5, with D perhaps TRBD2 (6 bases). V lost 10 bases to trimming and J lost 5 bases, with 20 bases between them. Germline CDR1 and CDR2: SNHLY and FYNNEI. This CDR3 region has 14 residues. CDR3 residues: CATSFGGGGETQYF. As DNA, the CDR3 is TGTGCCACCTCCTTTGGGGGAGGCGGGGAGACCCAGTACTTC. The variable domain in full, with the rest retrieved from reference TRBV2 and TRBJ2-5, is EPEVTQTPSHQVTQMGQEVILRCVPISNHLYFYWYRQILGQKVEFLVSFYNNEISEKSEIFDDQFSVERPDGSNFTLKIRSTKLEDSAMYFCATSFGGGGETQYFGPGTRLLVL.

V usage is TRBV29-1 and J usage is TRBJ1-1; no definite D call. The V gene lost 1 base and the J gene lost 5 bases, with 11 bases spanning the gap. Germline CDR1 is SQVTM and CDR2 is ANQGSEA. The CDR3 is 13 amino acids. This CDR3 is CSVEVGQATEAFF. DNA for the CDR3: TGCAGCGTTGAAGTGGGCCAGGCAACTGAAGCTTTCTTT.

The V gene is TRBV19, the J gene TRBJ2-1, with D perhaps matching TRBD2 (6 bases). The ends were cut back, 1 base at V and 6 bases at J, with 10 bases in the middle. There are 14 residues in the CDR3. CDR1 and CDR2 from the germline V gene are LNHDA and SQIVND (reference sequence). Here the CDR3 DNA reads TGTGCCAGTAGTATAGGAAATAGCGGCAATGAGCAGTTCTTC. Translation gives CASSIGNSGNEQFF.

The chain uses TRBV4-2 and TRBJ1-3; possible D gene TRBD1, 5 bases. The CDR3 has 15 amino acids. Germline V CDR1 and CDR2: LGHNA, YNFKEQ. V was trimmed by 0 bases and J by 5 bases, leaving 11 bases between them. This CDR3 reads CASSQDRAGRNTIYF. The CDR3 DNA reads TGTGCCAGCAGCCAAGATAGGGCAGGGAGAAACACCATATATTTT.

On this clone: The sample has other DNA sequences that encode this CDR3 too. V is TRBV19 and J is TRBJ2-7; TRBD2 agrees at 9 bases. The CDR3 spans 14 residues. Germline loops: CDR1 LNHDA, CDR2 SQIVND (reference sequence). V shed 6 bases, J shed 0 bases, and the junction held 3 bases outside the gene matches. CDR3 amino acids: CASRTSGSSYEQYF. Here the CDR3 DNA reads TGTGCCAGTAGGACTAGCGGCAGCTCCTACGAGCAGTACTTC.

This chain connects TRBV10-3 to TRBJ1-6; TRBD1 might be the D (5 bases). V was shortened by 4 bases and J by 6 bases, with 16 bases between the two germline ends. The germline gives CDR1 ENHRY, CDR2 SYGVKD. This CDR3 is 16 amino acids long. The CDR3 protein is CAISAAIGVGNSPLHF. The CDR3 DNA is TGTGCCATCAGTGCGGCGATAGGGGTTGGTAATTCACCCCTCCACTTT.

A single count supports this clone. The chain recombines TRBV7-2 with TRBJ1-2; D is unresolved. The length of the CDR3 is 13 residues. With 5 bases removed from V and 3 bases from J, the gap between germline ends came to 10 bases. Germline CDR1 and CDR2: SGHTA and FQGNSA. The CDR3 nucleotides are TGTGCCAGCAGCCCAGACACGGACTATGGCTACACCTTC. Amino acid sequence: CASSPDTDYGYTF.

V is TRBV5-1 and J is TRBJ2-1; TRBD2 matches at 11 bases. This CDR3 is built from 15 residues. Germline loops: CDR1 SGHRS, CDR2 YFSETQ. V trimming: 0 bases; J trimming: 7 bases; junction bases outside the gene matches: 3. The CDR3 DNA reads as TGCGCCAGCAGCTTGGGTAGCGGGAGGGGTAATGAGCAGTTCTTC. Translating gives CASSLGSGRGNEQFF.

J is TRBJ2-5 and V is TRBV19; weak D call: TRBD2 (11 bases). Trimming pared 1 base from V and 4 bases from J, leaving 31 bases between. The CDR3 sequence is 21 residues long. Germline assignment: CDR1 LNHDA and CDR2 SQIVND (reference sequence). CDR3 loop: CASSIGQGAGSGRARGETQYF. The DNA for the CDR3 is TGTGCCAGTAGTATAGGACAGGGGGCGGGTAGCGGGAGGGCCCGGGGAGAGACCCAGTACTTC.

The chain is built from TRBV9 and TRBJ2-7; D remains ambiguous. This CDR3 region has 13 residues. The V end lost 0 bases, the J end lost 6 bases, and 10 bases lay between the germline ends. The germline CDR1 and CDR2 sequences are SGDLS and YYNGEE. DNA for the CDR3: TGTGCCAGCAGCGTAGAACCTAGTAGCGAGCAGTACTTC. Protein product: CASSVEPSSEQYF.

The rearrangement joins TRBV7-6 to TRBJ2-3, with TRBD2 matching 12 bases. CDR1 and CDR2 from the germline V gene are SGHVS and FNYEAQ. V trimming: 5 bases; J trimming: 5 bases; junction bases outside the gene matches: 5. This CDR3 spans 15 amino acids. The CDR3 bases are TGTGCCAGCAGCCGGACTAGCGGGAAGGGAGATACGCAGTATTTT. Protein sequence: CASSRTSGKGDTQYF.

The chain has TRBV2 and TRBJ2-3; D gene ambiguous. Between the trimmed V and J ends, which lost 7 bases and 0 bases, there was a span of 5 bases. Germline CDR1 is SNHLY and CDR2 is FYNNEI. The CDR3 is 12 amino acids. The CDR3: CASTYSTDTQYF. The CDR3 DNA reads TGTGCCAGCACTTATAGCACAGATACGCAGTATTTT.

The chain joins TRBV7-2 to TRBJ2-5; D perhaps matches TRBD2 (7 bases). V was pared by 1 base and J by 6 bases, with 9 bases between. CDR1 and CDR2 from the germline V gene are SGHTA and FQGNSA. This CDR3 has 13 amino acids. CDR3 region: CASSLEGGKTQYF. Here the CDR3 DNA reads TGTGCCAGCAGCTTAGAGGGGGGGAAGACCCAGTACTTC.

The sample holds a few counts of this clone. V is TRBV6-1 and J is TRBJ1-2; 7 bases are a match to TRBD1. CDR3 length equals 14 residues. Per germline, CDR1 MNHNS and CDR2 SASEGT. The trim removed 3 bases at V and 3 bases at J, leaving 4 bases unmatched. The CDR3 coding sequence is TGTGCCAGCAGTGACGAACAGGGGTACTATGGCTACACCTTC. Translating gives CASSDEQGYYGYTF.

The chain employs TRBV6-2 or TRBV6-3 and TRBJ1-2, with TRBD1 identical over 8 bases. Germline CDR1 MNHEY, CDR2 SVGEGT. Trimming at V came to 5 bases and at J to 4 bases, leaving 3 bases not matched to a gene. This CDR3 comprises 13 residues. The CDR3 DNA sequence: TGTGCCAGCAGTGAGGGACAGGTCTATGGCTACACCTTC. Its protein product is CASSEGQVYGYTF.